Here is one TCR beta chain with its context. No antigen is known for it. This entry is derived from a study of shared clonotypes between healthy human individuals. Data came from immunoSEQ multiplex PCR; TCRdb stores just in-frame clones and leaves some out. The table shows about 92,000 clones, with 60% to 75% occurring only once. Looked up from germline, CDR1 is LNHNV and CDR2 is YYDKDF (reference sequence). The CDR3 runs to 17 residues. V lost 1 base, J lost 5 bases, and 11 bases stayed unmatched. Whole-study findings and limits: Only blood underwent sampling, and tissue repertoires likely differ.

Sequenced: memory CD8+ T cells sorted from blood. The subset denotes: CD45RO+ cells pooled with CCR7-negative TemRA cells. This clonotype originated in a man aged 30-40 years in good health. This rearrangement joins TRBV15 to TRBJ2-5; 9 bases match TRBD1. The CDR3 sequence: CATSRGGQGRFRETQYF. The CDR3 DNA follows: TGTGCCACCAGCAGAGGGGGACAGGGTCGATTTAGGGAGACCCAGTACTTC.